This T cell receptor beta chain was recovered during a study of shared clonotypes between healthy human individuals (dated by TCRdb to about 2020). Study-level background: Three men and a couple of women, aged 18 to 49 years, made up the cohort. Blood TCR repertoires of a handful of healthy adults were deeply sequenced to estimate repertoire size and the extent of clonotype sharing between individuals. Different laboratories and diverse techniques were used to prepare libraries and sequence TCR repertoires, to increase sequencing depth and limit assay-specific biases. Each donor's leukapheresis produced roughly between roughly 0.85 and 9.5 billion PBMCs.

In the case of this clone: Its antigen remains unidentified. The input lacks base qualities; no much larger clone sits a single base away.

Findings and caveats that apply to the study as a whole: Sampling was limited to blood, and TCR repertoires in tissue likely differ from TCR repertoires in blood. Pairwise subsampling indicated that sequencing depth was expected to affect the degree of clonotype sharing among donors. Because the study included a small number of donors, the genetic and exposure-history diversity represented was limited.

The V end loses 5 bases and the J end loses 0 bases, and a stretch of 13 bases separates them. The CDR1 and CDR2 encoded by the germline V gene are MDHEN and SYDVKM. The cysteine opens and the phenylalanine closes a CDR3 of 15 amino acids. Of all the DNA, just the CDR3 is kept, 45 bases in frame from base 1. Healthy HIV-negative adults with no recently reported acute infections or vaccinations were included as donors. Every donor was a Caucasian adult residing in Nashville, Tennessee, USA. For unsorted samples, some 90 million PBMCs were counted, and genomic DNA was extracted using the QIAamp DNA Blood Mini kit. Blood was collected by leukapheresis, and PBMCs were isolated by Ficoll-Histopaque density gradient centrifugation and then cryopreserved in liquid nitrogen vapor phase. Using the deep immunoSEQ assay, multiplex PCR amplified TCR CDR3 regions from genomic DNA. Genomic DNA extracted from each cell subset was distributed evenly over all wells of several immunoSEQ 96-well plates, and each plate served as one replicate. For unsorted PBMC, about 300 ng genomic DNA, equal to around 30,000 T cell genomes, was loaded into each replicate PCR. Ten immunoSEQ deep assay plates were used to sequence unsorted PBMC genomic DNA. Purified libraries were measured with a Qubit 3.0 fluorometer, size-checked on a Bioanalyzer 2100, and measured again with the KAPA Library Quantification kit. A separate single-read 150-cycle Illumina NextSeq 550 flow cell was used to sequence each immunoSEQ 96-well plate. In the original analysis: Because only junctional sequences without quality scores were contained in the immunoSEQ output, filtering matching that applied to full-length reads could not be performed. To assign V/J genes and CDR3, sequences were annotated against IMGT germline references using PyIR, a Python wrapper for IgBLAST v1.9. Reads were filtered out if the reads had weak V/J assignments (E-value above 1e-6), no CDR3, stop codons, out-of-frame junctions, or ambiguous translated residues. A V3J clonotype was defined by an identical inferred V gene, J gene, and CDR3 amino acid sequence. Percentage overlap between repertoires was computed as shared unique clonotypes divided by the size of the smaller repertoire. Three approaches were used to assess repertoire richness: RTK rarefaction, the Chao1 estimator, and Recon v2.1 estimates of unobserved clonotypes. The immuneACCESS repertoire file appears here via TCRdb, limited to in-frame rearrangements. These files lack a portion of the clones; in checked studies, under half of the deficit traces to unresolved V genes, and the cause of the others is not known. The V and J calls and clone size come from that table; D and trimming were worked out from the DNA. The table for this sample lists hundreds of thousands of clones; roughly 79% of them were counted only once. The ten largest account for approximately 12% of the sample.

The rearranged chain carries TRBV28 and TRBJ1-1; tentative D gene TRBD1, with 6 bases matching. The source is a woman aged 40 to 55 in good health. Some clones in this sample may be carry-over from other donors' samples. Sequencing used PBMCs. The DNA is as follows: TGTGCCAGCAGTCTAGGGGGGGTCATGAACACTGAAGCTTTCTTT. Its product reads: CASSLGGVMNTEAFF. The reference TRBV28 and TRBJ1-1 proteins fill in what lies around the CDR3, so the full variable domain reads DVKVTQSSRYLVKRTGEKVFLECVQDMDHENMFWYRQDPGLGLRLIYFSYDVKMKEKGDIPEGYSVSREKKERFSLILESASTNQTSMYLCASSLGGVMNTEAFFGQGTRLTVV.